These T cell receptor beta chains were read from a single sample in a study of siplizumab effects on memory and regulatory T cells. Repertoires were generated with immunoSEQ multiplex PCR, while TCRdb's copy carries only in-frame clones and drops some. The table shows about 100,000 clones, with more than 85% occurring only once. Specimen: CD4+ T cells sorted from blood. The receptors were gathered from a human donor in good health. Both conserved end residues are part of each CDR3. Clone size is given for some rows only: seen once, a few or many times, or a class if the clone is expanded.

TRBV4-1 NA CASSQGLGTVEKLFF
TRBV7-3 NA CASSSTTGDYGYTF
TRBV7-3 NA CASSLGTLGTGELFF
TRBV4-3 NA CASSQETGGHSGNTIYF
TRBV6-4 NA CASRGVAGTEAFF
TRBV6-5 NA CASSSPERAGELFF
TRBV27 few CASSPRATKHYGYTF
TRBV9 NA CASSVQQGGAEAFF
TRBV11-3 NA CASSLDQGPNYEQYF
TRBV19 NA CASSIQGFMNTEAFF
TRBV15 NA CATRSGLIKETQYF
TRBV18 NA CASSPTGSTGELFF
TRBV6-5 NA CASSRGQGDTEAFF
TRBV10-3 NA CAISESARTGGEQFF
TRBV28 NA CASSFRGGGNQPQHF
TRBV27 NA CASSSAGSSYNSPLHF
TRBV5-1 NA CASRYWGVSTDTQYF
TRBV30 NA CAWNPLQFF
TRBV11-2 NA CASSLQGALDQPQHF
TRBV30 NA CAWSAMDFNQPQHF
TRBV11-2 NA CASSFRNYGYTF
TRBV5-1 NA CASSRTDSYNEQFF
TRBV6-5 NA CASSLNRDTQYF
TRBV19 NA CASSIPGNTDTQYF
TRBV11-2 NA CASSLNRDGYTF
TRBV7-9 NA CASNRQGAQETQYF
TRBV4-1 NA CASSRAGGLQDTQYF
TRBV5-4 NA CASSLGTDYQPQHF
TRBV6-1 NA CASSEARVGGRDEQYF
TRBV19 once CASSIVGDGSSPLHF
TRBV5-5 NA CASSWGVSGRNSQETQYF
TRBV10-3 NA CAIYRGQGEAFF
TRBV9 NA CASSRQGGYNEQFF
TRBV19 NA CASSIVRGNTEAFF
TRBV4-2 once CASSQVGRTSNSNQPQHF
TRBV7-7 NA CASSPLQGASGEAFF
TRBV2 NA CASTKDINEKLFF
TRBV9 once CASSVDNREETQYF
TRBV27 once CASTLLGQGKAFF
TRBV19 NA CASSSSGRWGYTF
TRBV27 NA CASSTTGTGYTF
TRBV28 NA CASSQRDTTSTDTQYF
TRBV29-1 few CSVGLGYSNQPQHF
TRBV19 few CASRADRGSVSPLHF
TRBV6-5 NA CASSYSGTGNTEAFF
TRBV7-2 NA CASSRGIVGKGSNQPQHF
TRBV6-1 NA CASSEARQVQYF
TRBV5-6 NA CASSPDSSGANVLTF
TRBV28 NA CASSRLISPLHF
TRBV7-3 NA CASSPVGPSTDTQYF
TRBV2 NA CASSENQPGTDTQYF
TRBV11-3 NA CASRLGLGGTDTQYF
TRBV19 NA CASSIVAGGDEKLFF
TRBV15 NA CATSRAGTGGETQYF
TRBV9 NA CASSVVGSETQYF
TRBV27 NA CASSRQGNQPQHF
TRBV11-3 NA CASSRYSKTQYQETQYF
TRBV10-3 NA CAISVGRTDGETQYF
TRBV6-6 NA CASSYGLMQFF